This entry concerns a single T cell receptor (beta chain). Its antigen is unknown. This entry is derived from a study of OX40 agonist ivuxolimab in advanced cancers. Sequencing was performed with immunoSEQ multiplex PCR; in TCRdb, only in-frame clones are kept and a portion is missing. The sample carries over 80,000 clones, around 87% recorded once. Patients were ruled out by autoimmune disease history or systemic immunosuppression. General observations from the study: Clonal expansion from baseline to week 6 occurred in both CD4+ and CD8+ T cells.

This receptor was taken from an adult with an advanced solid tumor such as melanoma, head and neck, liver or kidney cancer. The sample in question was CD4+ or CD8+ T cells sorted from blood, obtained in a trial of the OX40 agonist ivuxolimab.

The CDR3 DNA reads TGCGCCAGCAGCCTGGGCGCCTCTGGAAACACCATATATTTT. Residues: CASSLGASGNTIYF. This chain connects TRBV5-1 to TRBJ1-3, with D uncertain. The CDR3 contains 14 residues. CDR1 and CDR2 from the germline V gene are SGHRS and YFSETQ. V gave up 4 bases and J gave up 0 bases, with 8 bases separating them.